The entry below gives a single TCR beta chain sequence along with its context. The antigen is not known. This sample is part of a study of long-term antiretroviral therapy in people with HIV. In the United States, treatment was given to all participants with HIV. Specimens retained about 0.95-11 million cryopreserved PBMC preceding DNA extraction. Study findings and constraints: Sampling of blood ran from the mid-2000s to the late 2010s, and older ART regimens were possibly in use. Post-ART diversity increased but stayed below transplant donor controls.

Assay version v3.0 of immunoSEQ was used, and it was run at survey level. This table comes from immunoSEQ multiplex PCR, and its TCRdb copy is limited to in-frame clones, with some not included. In the table there are more than 10,000 clones, more than 70% of which are singletons. CDR3 size: 15 residues. V was trimmed by 5 bases and J by 8 bases, leaving 18 bases between them. The germline CDR1 and CDR2 sequences are SEHNR and FQNEAQ (reference sequence). The sequence was collected from a woman aged 35 to 49 with HIV. The chain employs TRBV7-9 and TRBJ1-4, with D unresolved. The source was unsorted PBMCs, collected 0.5 years before starting antiretroviral therapy. The CDR3 spells CASSQMRGLGEKLFF. The CDR3 DNA is TGTGCCAGCAGCCAAATGCGAGGTTTAGGGGAAAAACTGTTTTTT.